A selection of T cell receptor beta chains follows, all from one sample in a study of T cell responses to AZD1222 COVID-19 vaccine. Clones were read by immunoSEQ multiplex PCR, and TCRdb kept only the in-frame ones, dropping some. The sample has 95,000 to 110,000 clones, about nine tenths seen once. Sequenced here: peripheral blood, sampled on day 0 of AZD1222 vaccination. The receptors stem from an adult in good health. Both conserved end residues are part of each CDR3. A D gene is named only where the DNA matches it firmly.

>TRBJ1-1|TRBD1|TRBV27
CASSPGTGRSTEAFF
TGTGCCAGCAGTCCGGGGACAGGGAGGTCCACTGAAGCTTTCTTT
>TRBJ2-5|-|TRBV7-4
CASSLVQVKETQYF
TGTGCCAGCAGCTTGGTCCAGGTAAAAGAGACCCAGTACTTC
>TRBJ1-4|-|TRBV6-5
CASSYTGGDEKLFF
TGTGCCAGCAGTTACACCGGGGGCGATGAAAAACTGTTTTTT
>TRBJ1-2|-|TRBV18
CASSPGNHGYTF
TGTGCCAGCTCACCAGGGAATCATGGCTACACCTTC
>TRBJ2-5|TRBD2|TRBV7-6
CASSLVAGGPETQYF
TGTGCCAGCAGCTTAGTAGCGGGGGGGCCGGAGACCCAGTACTTC
>TRBJ1-1|-|TRBV7-2
CASSGGLRNTEAFF
TGTGCCAGCAGCGGGGGACTTAGGAACACTGAAGCTTTCTTT
>TRBJ2-3|-|TRBV7-9
CASSWATRFSTDTQYF
TGTGCCAGCAGCTGGGCGACTAGATTCAGTACAGATACGCAGTATTTT
>TRBJ2-5|-|TRBV5-1
CASSLWETQYF
TGCGCCAGCAGCTTGTGGGAGACCCAGTACTTC
>TRBJ1-1|-|TRBV2
CASSELTGGNTEAFF
TGTGCCAGCAGTGAACTTACGGGCGGGAACACTGAAGCTTTCTTT
>TRBJ2-2|-|TRBV10-1
CASSGRLGELFF
TGCGCCAGCAGTGGTCGTTTAGGGGAGCTGTTTTTT
>TRBJ1-2|-|TRBV19
CASTSTSYGYTF
TGTGCCAGTACCTCGACAAGCTATGGCTACACCTTC
>TRBJ2-2|-|TRBV18
CASQGTANTGELFF
TGTGCCAGCCAAGGGACGGCGAACACCGGGGAGCTGTTTTTT
>TRBJ2-3|TRBD1|TRBV6-1
CASSEGQGTDTQYF
TGTGCCAGCAGTGAGGGACAGGGGACAGATACGCAGTATTTT
>TRBJ1-5|TRBD1|TRBV5-5
CASSVQGARNQPQHF
TGTGCCAGCAGCGTACAGGGGGCTCGCAATCAGCCCCAGCATTTT
>TRBJ2-3|-|TRBV7-8
CASSRTAPDTQYF
TGTGCCAGCAGCCGGACAGCCCCGGATACGCAGTATTTT
>TRBJ2-5|TRBD2|TRBV6-5
CASSYGSGGRETQYF
TGTGCCAGCAGTTACGGAAGCGGGGGCAGAGAGACCCAGTACTTC
>TRBJ1-2|-|TRBV5-6
CASSLGQYGYTF
TGTGCCAGCAGCTTAGGGCAGTATGGCTACACCTTC
>TRBJ2-7|TRBD1|TRBV5-6
CASSLDRGYEQYF
TGTGCCAGCAGCTTGGACAGGGGATACGAGCAGTACTTC
>TRBJ1-2|-|TRBV5-4
CASSLAGGSGYTF
TGTGCCAGCAGCTTGGCCGGGGGCAGTGGCTACACCTTC
>TRBJ1-2|TRBD1|TRBV28
CASSQLRTGIYGYTF
TGTGCCAGCAGTCAATTACGGACAGGGATTTATGGCTACACCTTC
>TRBJ2-1|TRBD1|TRBV29-1
CSVASQGVVVNEQFF
TGCAGCGTTGCTAGTCAGGGGGTCGTTGTAAATGAGCAGTTCTTC
>TRBJ1-6|-|TRBV5-1
CASSLGESSYNSPLHF
TGCGCCAGCAGCTTGGGGGAAAGCTCCTATAATTCACCCCTCCACTTT
>TRBJ2-7|TRBD1|TRBV2
CARGQASSYEQYF
TGTGCCCGCGGACAGGCCAGCTCCTACGAGCAGTACTTC
>TRBJ1-4|-|TRBV4-2
CASSLVDGEKLFF
TGTGCCAGCAGCCTGGTGGACGGCGAAAAACTGTTTTTT
>TRBJ1-1|TRBD1|TRBV4-1
CASSHGDSLMNTEAFF
TGCGCCAGCAGCCACGGGGACAGTCTCATGAACACTGAAGCTTTCTTT
>TRBJ2-5|-|TRBV7-9
CASSLAGPLIETQYF
TGTGCCAGCAGCCTTGCTGGACCCCTGATTGAGACCCAGTACTTC
>TRBJ1-1|-|TRBV23-1
CASTTAFF
TGCGCCAGCACTACGGCTTTCTTT
>TRBJ1-3|TRBD1|TRBV2
CASSELGQGVLSGNTIYF
TGTGCCAGCAGTGAACTGGGACAGGGGGTCCTCTCTGGAAACACCATATATTTT
>TRBJ1-6|-|TRBV15
CATSRSDGRSYNSPLHF
TGTGCCACCAGCAGATCGGACGGCCGCTCCTATAATTCACCCCTCCACTTT
>TRBJ2-1|-|TRBV15
CATSRDHGVWNEQFF
TGTGCCACCAGCAGAGATCATGGGGTTTGGAATGAGCAGTTCTTC
>TRBJ1-3|TRBD1|TRBV11-2
CASSLPRQGRSGNTIYF
TGTGCCAGCAGCTTACCCCGACAGGGGAGGTCTGGAAACACCATATATTTT